The clone carrying this T cell receptor (beta chain) was picked up a small number of times. Antigen specificity is unknown. These data belong to a study of response to subunit inactivated influenza vaccine. Germline V CDR1 and CDR2: MNHEY, SVGEGT. CDR3 length: 15 residues. V gave up 2 bases and J gave up 0 bases, with 7 bases separating them. Study-wide results and limits: Seasonal influenza vaccination, on each occasion, was suggested by the authors to recruit few new T cells.

TCRdb passed the RT-PCR reads through MiXCR, listing each CDR3 protein once. The sample has 700,000 to 800,000 distinct CDR3 sequences; around a sixth are singletons. Sequenced material: PBMCs from blood, taken 5 to 6 days after vaccination. The sequence derives from a man in his forties or fifties who received an inactivated influenza vaccine. The J gene is TRBJ1-4, the V gene TRBV6-2 or TRBV6-3, with unresolved D. The CDR3 DNA reads as TGTGCCAGCAGTTACGACACCGCAACTAATGAAAAACTGTTTTTT. Translating it yields CASSYDTATNEKLFF.